This T cell receptor (beta chain) derives from a study of regulatory T cells in long-lasting Graves disease. As for the study in general: Graves' patients (newly diagnosed) had been on antithyroid drugs under 3 months.

With iRepertoire HTBI primers and Arm-PCR of CDR3 regions, TCR beta libraries were built. MiXCR, applied by TCRdb to the multiplex PCR reads, yields one record per CDR3 protein. The repertoire has some 490,000 distinct CDR3 sequences, 12% of them found once; the top ten carry almost 9%. As for time point: newly diagnosed GD, antithyroid drugs for less than 3 months. Extracted RNA from PBMCs served as the source of the TCR library. Study-wide results and caveats: Newly diagnosed Graves' patients had higher TCR diversity than persistent ones. Researchers examined only peripheral blood and not thyroid tissue.

This clonotype appeared a few times. The antigen is unknown. In addition, the sample was reused for a study of T cells in Graves' hyperthyroidism and ophthalmopathy. From that study: Exclusion of patients followed from uncontrolled infection, other autoimmune disease, pregnancy or lactation.

This clonotype originated in a woman in her twenties or thirties with Graves disease. The sample consisted of peripheral blood mononuclear cells (PBMCs), taken at new diagnosis, from a patient treated with antithyroid drugs.

CDR3 DNA: TGTGCCAGTAGTATAGTACGGGGGGGGGCAAACAATGAGCAGTTCTTC. This codes for CASSIVRGGANNEQFF. This rearrangement joins TRBV19 to TRBJ2-1; 8 bases are a match to TRBD2. Germline trimming cut 1 base from V and 5 bases from J; bases unmatched to any gene: 7. This CDR3 contains 16 residues. Germline V CDR1 and CDR2: LNHDA, SQIVND (reference sequence).